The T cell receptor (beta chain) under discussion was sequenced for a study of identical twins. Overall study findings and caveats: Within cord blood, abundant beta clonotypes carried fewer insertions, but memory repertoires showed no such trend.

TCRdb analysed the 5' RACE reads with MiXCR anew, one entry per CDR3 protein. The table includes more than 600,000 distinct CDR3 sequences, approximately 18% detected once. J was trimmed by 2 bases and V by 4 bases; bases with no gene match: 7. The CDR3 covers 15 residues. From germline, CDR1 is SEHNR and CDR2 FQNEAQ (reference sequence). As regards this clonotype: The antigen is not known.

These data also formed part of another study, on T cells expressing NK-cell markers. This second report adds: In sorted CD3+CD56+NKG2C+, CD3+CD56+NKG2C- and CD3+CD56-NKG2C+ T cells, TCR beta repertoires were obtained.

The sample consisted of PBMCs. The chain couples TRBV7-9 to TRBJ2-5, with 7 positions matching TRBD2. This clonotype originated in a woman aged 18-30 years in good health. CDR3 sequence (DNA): TGTGCCAGCAGCTCGTGGGACTACCCACAAGAGACCCAGTACTTC. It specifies CASSSWDYPQETQYF. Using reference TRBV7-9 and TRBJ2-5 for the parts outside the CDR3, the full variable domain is DTGVSQNPRHKITKRGQNVTFRCDPISEHNRLYWYRQTLGQGPEFLTYFQNEAQLEKSRLLSDRFSAERPKGSFSTLEIQRTEQGDSAMYLCASSSWDYPQETQYFGPGTRLLVL.